These T cell receptor beta chains were read from a single sample in a study of regulatory T cells in long-lasting Graves disease. TCRdb reprocessed the multiplex PCR reads with MiXCR, giving one entry per CDR3 protein. Of fewer than 650,000 distinct CDR3 sequences listed, 15% to 20% are singletons. The same data also went into a second study, on T cells in Graves' hyperthyroidism and ophthalmopathy.

The sample in question was peripheral blood mononuclear cells (PBMCs), obtained at new diagnosis, from a patient treated with antithyroid drugs. The receptors stem from a woman aged 25 to 39 with Graves disease. CDR3s include the opening cysteine and the closing phenylalanine or tryptophan. The D gene is left open where the match is weak. A clone size is listed for some rows: how often the clone was seen (once, few, many), or a class if it is expanded.

TGTGCCAGTAGTAGGGGGACAGGGACGTCCTACAATGAGCAGTTCTTC	CASSRGTGTSYNEQFF	.	TRBV19	TRBJ2-1	TRBD1
TGTGCCAGCAGGGGGGCAGGGGGCGCAAAGTCGCAGTACTTC	CASRGAGGAKSQYF	many	TRBV28	TRBJ2-7	TRBD1
TGTGCCAGCAGCCCATCACCGGGGGGAGATTATGGCTACACCTTC	CASSPSPGGDYGYTF	.	TRBV7-2	TRBJ1-2	.
TGCAGCGTTAAGGGACTAGTGTCGGCCCAGTACTTC	CSVKGLVSAQYF	few	TRBV29-1	TRBJ2-5	TRBD2
TGTGCCAGCAGTGAAACCCGGACTAGTGAGGCTGAGCAGTTCTTC	CASSETRTSEAEQFF	many	TRBV2	TRBJ2-1	TRBD2
TGTGCCACCAGTGACCCCGGCGACCCCTCCCGGGATGGCTACACCTTC	CATSDPGDPSRDGYTF	many	TRBV24-1	TRBJ1-2	.
TGTGCCAGCAGCCATTGGGCAGGGGTGAACACTGAAGCTTTCTTT	CASSHWAGVNTEAFF	.	TRBV14	TRBJ1-1	.
TGTGCCAGTGGCCTCTCTGGGACAGGGGTTTCTTATGGCTACACCTTC	CASGLSGTGVSYGYTF	many	TRBV2	TRBJ1-2	TRBD1
TGTGCCAGCAGCTGGCCAACGGTGGGGCATGAGCAGTTCTTC	CASSWPTVGHEQFF	few	TRBV5-5	TRBJ2-1	.
TGCGCCAGCAGCTTGGGACACGGTCGTCAAGAGACCCAGTACTTC	CASSLGHGRQETQYF	few	TRBV5-1	TRBJ2-5	.
TGCAGCGTTGAAGGACAGGACGCCTCCCTCGCCGGGGAGCTGTTTTTT	CSVEGQDASLAGELFF	.	TRBV29-1	TRBJ2-2	.
TGTGCCAGTAGTCCCCCCTTTGAGACAGGGGCAAGGGGCTATGGCTGCACCTTC	CASSPPFETGARGYGCTF	.	TRBV19	TRBJ1-2	TRBD1
TGTGCCAGTAGTATATTTCCTGGGACTAGCGGGAGCTACGAGCAGTACTTC	CASSIFPGTSGSYEQYF	few	TRBV19	TRBJ2-7	TRBD2
TGTGCCAGCAGTTACTCGATACTAGCGGGAGGCGAGCAGTACTTC	CASSYSILAGGEQYF	few	TRBV6-5	TRBJ2-7	TRBD2
TGCAGTGCGGCGGGAGGGCCCGACACAGATACGCAGTATTTT	CSAAGGPDTDTQYF	.	TRBV20-1	TRBJ2-3	TRBD2
TGTGCCAGCAGCGACACTTCTGGCTACACCTTC	CASSDTSGYTF	many	TRBV7-9	TRBJ1-2	.
TGTGCCAGCAGTCGGGGGCGAGGGGATAGCCTCTACAATGAGCAGTTCTTC	CASSRGRGDSLYNEQFF	many	TRBV6-1	TRBJ2-1	.
TGTGCCAGCTCACCAGGGGCAGGGACCTATGGCTACACCTTC	CASSPGAGTYGYTF	.	TRBV18	TRBJ1-2	.
TGTGCCTGGGGAGGAAATCCAGGGGGGGATACGCAGTATTTT	CAWGGNPGGDTQYF	few	TRBV30	TRBJ2-3	.
TGTGCCATCAGTTCTCCGGCTTTCACCGGGGAGCTGTTTTTT	CAISSPAFTGELFF	.	TRBV10-3	TRBJ2-2	.
TGTGCCAGCAGTTTTCGGGGGAGCGGCAACACCATATATTTT	CASSFRGSGNTIYF	many	TRBV12-3/TRBV12-4	TRBJ1-3	.
TGCGCCAGCAGTGAGTCTCAGGACTTTGCACAGACCCAGTACTTC	CASSESQDFAQTQYF	many	TRBV10-1	TRBJ2-5	.
TGTGCCTGGAGTGCCCCGACATGGTTTCGTACTGAAGCTTTCTTT	CAWSAPTWFRTEAFF	.	TRBV30	TRBJ1-1	.
TGTGCCAGCAGTGAAAAGGACGCCGACGGTCAGCCCCAGCATTTT	CASSEKDADGQPQHF	many	TRBV6-1	TRBJ1-5	.
TGTGCCAGAGCGCCTTTTGGCAGCGGGAGAGGCAATGAGCAGTTCTTC	CARAPFGSGRGNEQFF	.	TRBV19	TRBJ2-1	TRBD2
TGTGCCAGCAGTTACTCTCCGAGGCACAGCGGCTCTGGAAACACCATATATTTT	CASSYSPRHSGSGNTIYF	.	TRBV6-5	TRBJ1-3	.
TGTGCCAGCAGTGATAGTGGTTACGGCAATCAGCCCCAGCATTTT	CASSDSGYGNQPQHF	.	TRBV25-1	TRBJ1-5	.
TGTGCCTGGAGTCGGGGTACCGATACGCAGTATTTT	CAWSRGTDTQYF	few	TRBV30	TRBJ2-3	.
TGCAGTGCTAGTTCGGGAGGACAGTTCTTC	CSASSGGQFF	.	TRBV20-1	TRBJ2-1	TRBD2
TGTGCCAGTACCAACTCCGGGACGCCATTAGATAAACTGTTTTTT	CASTNSGTPLDKLFF	few	TRBV19	TRBJ1-4	.
TGTGCCAGCAGCTTAGGTTCCACGCCCCTCGCCTACGAGCAGTACTTC	CASSLGSTPLAYEQYF	many	TRBV7-2	TRBJ2-7	.
TGTGCCAGCAGCTTAGGGATCGGGACAGGGGCCTCACGGCAGTTCTTC	CASSLGIGTGASRQFF	many	TRBV11-3	TRBJ2-1	TRBD1
TGTGCCAGCAGTCGGAAGGCCGGACGGCATGGCCACACCTTC	CASSRKAGRHGHTF	.	TRBV6-1	TRBJ1-2	.
TGCGCCAGCAGCTTGCGGGGACAGGGATCTCAGGGGAGTCACGAGCAGTACTTC	CASSLRGQGSQGSHEQYF	.	TRBV5-1	TRBJ2-7	TRBD1
TGTGCCAGCAGGGGGGGACAGATCTATAATTCACCCCTCCACTTT	CASRGGQIYNSPLHF	many	TRBV2	TRBJ1-6	TRBD1
TGTGCCAGTAGTAGAGAACAGAGGGGTTATAGCAATCAGCCCCAGCATTTT	CASSREQRGYSNQPQHF	.	TRBV19	TRBJ1-5	.
TGTGCCAGCAGTGCCTCCTTACACGGAGGGGAAGCTTTCTTT	CASSASLHGGEAFF	few	TRBV25-1	TRBJ1-1	.
TGTGCCAGCAGCCAAGAAGGGTCTAGCGGGATTTTCACCGGGGAGCTGTTTTTT	CASSQEGSSGIFTGELFF	.	TRBV7-9	TRBJ2-2	TRBD2
TGTGCCAGCAGTGGACAGAAACACAATGAGCAGTTCTTC	CASSGQKHNEQFF	few	TRBV6-4	TRBJ2-1	.
TGCGCCAGCAGCATGTCCGAAGGACAGGGAAGAACTGAAGCTTTCTTT	CASSMSEGQGRTEAFF	many	TRBV5-1	TRBJ1-1	TRBD1